A selection of T cell receptor beta chains follows, all from one sample in a study of OX40 agonist ivuxolimab in advanced cancers. The method was immunoSEQ multiplex PCR; TCRdb's version includes in-frame clones alone and lacks a portion of them. The sample holds 25,000 to 35,000 clones; roughly 84% are singletons and the top ten take about 26%. Specimen: CD4+ or CD8+ T cells sorted from blood, collected in a trial of the OX40 agonist ivuxolimab. The source of these receptors is an adult with an advanced solid tumor such as melanoma, head and neck, liver or kidney cancer. Each CDR3 is given without its conserved first and last residue. Each record gives: V gene, CDR3 protein.

V: TRBV5-6
CDR3: ASRSGTGVNTEAF

V: TRBV28
CDR3: ASTSGVNTEAF

V: TRBV6-4
CDR3: ASSDDGGGTDTQY

V: TRBV6-6
CDR3: ASSPSVGELF

V: TRBV7-9
CDR3: ASSSRTGVEKLF

V: TRBV28
CDR3: ATRGPSSYEQY

V: TRBV10-3
CDR3: AISESTYEQY

V: TRBV9
CDR3: ASSPGGREQY

V: TRBV19
CDR3: ASSISMNTEAF

V: TRBV6-1
CDR3: ASSEVPYEGNSPLH

V: TRBV7-8
CDR3: ASSLAWRAETQY

V: TRBV4-2
CDR3: ASSQGDAGQGNQPQH

V: TRBV19
CDR3: ASSPINTGELF

V: TRBV5-4
CDR3: ASSFWGGTNIQY

V: TRBV19
CDR3: ASEQGLHQPQH

V: TRBV19
CDR3: ASSIKTGLGNEQF

V: TRBV5-6
CDR3: ASSLRGIEETQY

V: TRBV27
CDR3: ASSSRTGVEDTQY

V: TRBV28
CDR3: ASRRDRGSPLH

V: TRBV14
CDR3: ASSQASGSGNEQF

V: TRBV6-1
CDR3: ASSDRSFTTGELF

V: TRBV6-1
CDR3: ASSAGSGGNSPLH

V: TRBV27
CDR3: ASSGTSDYEQF

V: TRBV9
CDR3: ASSPGVAIQQY

V: TRBV4-1
CDR3: ASSQTSGTDTQY

V: TRBV9
CDR3: ASSGLGVSYNEQF

V: TRBV10-3
CDR3: AINDPTSNYGYT

V: TRBV5-5
CDR3: ASSTPGADTQY

V: TRBV11-2
CDR3: ASSLAGGSSYNEQF

V: TRBV30
CDR3: AWSVMSGGAEAF

V: TRBV11-3
CDR3: ASSPLGTALEQY

V: TRBV27
CDR3: ASREGYGYT